This T cell receptor beta chain was documented in a study of T cells in Graves' hyperthyroidism and ophthalmopathy. Per the germline V gene, CDR1 is DFQATT and CDR2 is SNEGSKA (reference sequence). The CDR3 totals 13 residues. The junction had 5 bases not matched to a gene; V was cut back by 4 bases and J by 4 bases. From RNA transcripts, TCR beta CDR3 regions were amplified. The HTBI primer set was used in a first-round RT-PCR of the TCR CDR3. TCRdb itself ran the multiplex PCR reads through MiXCR, one entry per CDR3 protein. The sample lists roughly 260,000 distinct CDR3 sequences, just over 14% occurring once. The hyperthyroidism was newly diagnosed and had lasted under 2 months; the patients were aged 18 to 65. Uncontrolled infection, other autoimmune disease, pregnancy or lactation led to exclusion.

The rearrangement uses TRBV20-1 and TRBJ1-2, with TRBD1 identical over 8 bases. Sequences were obtained from blood. The receptor was isolated from a woman aged 40 to 50 with Graves' hyperthyroidism that later progressed to Graves' ophthalmopathy. In DNA form, the CDR3 reads TGCAGTGCTACGGCCGGGACAGGCTATGGCTACACCTTC. Protein sequence: CSATAGTGYGYTF.